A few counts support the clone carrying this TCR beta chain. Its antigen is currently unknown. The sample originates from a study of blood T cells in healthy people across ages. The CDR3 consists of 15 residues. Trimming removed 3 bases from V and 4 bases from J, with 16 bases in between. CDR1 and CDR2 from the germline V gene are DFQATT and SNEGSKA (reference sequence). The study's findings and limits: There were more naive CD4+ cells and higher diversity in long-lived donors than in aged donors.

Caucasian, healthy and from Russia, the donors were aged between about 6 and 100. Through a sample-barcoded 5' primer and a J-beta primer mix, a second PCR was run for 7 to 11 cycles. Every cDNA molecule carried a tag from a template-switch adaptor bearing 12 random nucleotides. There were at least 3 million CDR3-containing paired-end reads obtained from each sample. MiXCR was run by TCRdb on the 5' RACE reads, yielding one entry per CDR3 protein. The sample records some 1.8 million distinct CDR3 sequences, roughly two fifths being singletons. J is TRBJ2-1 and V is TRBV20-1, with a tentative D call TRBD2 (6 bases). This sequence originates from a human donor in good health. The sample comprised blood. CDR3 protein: CSASRGSSNYNEQFF. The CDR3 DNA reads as TGCAGTGCTAGTCGGGGGTCTAGCAATTACAATGAGCAGTTCTTC.